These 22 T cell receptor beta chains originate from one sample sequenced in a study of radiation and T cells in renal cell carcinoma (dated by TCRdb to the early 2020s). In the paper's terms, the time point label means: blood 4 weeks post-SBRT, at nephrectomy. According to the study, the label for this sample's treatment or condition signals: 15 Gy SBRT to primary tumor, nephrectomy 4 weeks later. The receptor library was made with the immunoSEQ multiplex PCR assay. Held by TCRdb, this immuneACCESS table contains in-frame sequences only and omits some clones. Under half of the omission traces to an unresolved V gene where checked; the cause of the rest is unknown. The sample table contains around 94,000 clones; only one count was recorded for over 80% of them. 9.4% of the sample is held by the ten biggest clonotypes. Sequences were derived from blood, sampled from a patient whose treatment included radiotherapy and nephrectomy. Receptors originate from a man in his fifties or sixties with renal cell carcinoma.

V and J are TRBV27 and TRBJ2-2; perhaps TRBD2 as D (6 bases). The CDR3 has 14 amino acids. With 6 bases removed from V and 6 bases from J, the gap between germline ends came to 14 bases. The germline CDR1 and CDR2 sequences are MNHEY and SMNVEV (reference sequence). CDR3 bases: TGTGCCAGCAGGCCGGGACTTTGGCCCGGGGAGCTGTTTTTT. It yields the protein CASRPGLWPGELFF.

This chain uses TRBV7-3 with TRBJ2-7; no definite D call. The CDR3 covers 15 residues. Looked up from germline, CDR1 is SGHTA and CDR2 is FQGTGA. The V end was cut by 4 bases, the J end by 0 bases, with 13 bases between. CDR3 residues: CASSSGPPSSYEQYF. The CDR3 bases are TGTGCCAGCAGCTCCGGACCCCCGAGCTCCTACGAGCAGTACTTC.

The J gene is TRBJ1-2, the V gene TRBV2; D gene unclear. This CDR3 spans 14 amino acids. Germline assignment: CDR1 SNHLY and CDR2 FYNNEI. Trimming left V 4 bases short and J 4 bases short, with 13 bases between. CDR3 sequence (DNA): TGTGCCAGCAGTGGTGCCGGAGCCTTCTATGGCTACACCTTC. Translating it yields CASSGAGAFYGYTF.

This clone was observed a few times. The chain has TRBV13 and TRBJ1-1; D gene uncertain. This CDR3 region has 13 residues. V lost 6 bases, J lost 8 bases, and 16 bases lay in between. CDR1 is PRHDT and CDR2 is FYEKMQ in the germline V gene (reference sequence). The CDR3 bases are TGTGCCAGCAGTCAAAATCGGGGTACCGAAGCTTTCTTT. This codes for CASSQNRGTEAFF.

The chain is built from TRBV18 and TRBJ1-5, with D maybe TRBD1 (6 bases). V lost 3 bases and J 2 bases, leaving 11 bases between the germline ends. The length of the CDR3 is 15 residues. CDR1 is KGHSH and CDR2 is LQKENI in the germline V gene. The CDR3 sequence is CASSPQGYGNQPQHF. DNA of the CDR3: TGTGCCAGCTCACCTCAGGGGTATGGCAATCAGCCCCAGCATTTT.

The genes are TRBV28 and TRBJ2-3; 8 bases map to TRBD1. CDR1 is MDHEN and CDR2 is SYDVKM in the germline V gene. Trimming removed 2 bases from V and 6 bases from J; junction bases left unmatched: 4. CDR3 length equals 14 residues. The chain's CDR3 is CASSLGQGWDTQYF. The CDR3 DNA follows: TGTGCCAGCAGTTTAGGACAGGGTTGGGATACGCAGTATTTT.

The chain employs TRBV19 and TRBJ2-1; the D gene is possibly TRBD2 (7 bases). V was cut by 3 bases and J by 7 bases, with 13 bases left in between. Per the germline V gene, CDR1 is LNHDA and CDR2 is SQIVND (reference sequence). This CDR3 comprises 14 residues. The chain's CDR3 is CASSMGGASNEQFF. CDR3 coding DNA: TGTGCCAGTAGTATGGGGGGGGCGAGTAATGAGCAGTTCTTC.

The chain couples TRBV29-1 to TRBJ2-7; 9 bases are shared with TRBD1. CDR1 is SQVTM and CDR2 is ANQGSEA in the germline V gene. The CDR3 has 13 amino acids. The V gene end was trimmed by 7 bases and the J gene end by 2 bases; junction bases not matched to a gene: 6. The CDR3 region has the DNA TGCAGCGGGGGGACAGGGAGGACCTACGAGCAGTACTTC. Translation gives CSGGTGRTYEQYF.

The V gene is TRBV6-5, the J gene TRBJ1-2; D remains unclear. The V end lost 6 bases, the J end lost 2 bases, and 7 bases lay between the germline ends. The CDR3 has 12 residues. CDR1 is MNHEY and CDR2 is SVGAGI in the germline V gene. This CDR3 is CASSISNYGYTF. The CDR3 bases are TGTGCCAGCAGCATATCCAACTATGGCTACACCTTC.

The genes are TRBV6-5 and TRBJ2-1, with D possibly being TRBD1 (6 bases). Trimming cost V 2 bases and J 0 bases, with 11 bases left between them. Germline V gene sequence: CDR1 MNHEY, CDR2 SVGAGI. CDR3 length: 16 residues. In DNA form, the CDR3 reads TGTGCCAGCAGTTACGCCCCAGGGGTCTCCTACAATGAGCAGTTCTTC. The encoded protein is CASSYAPGVSYNEQFF.

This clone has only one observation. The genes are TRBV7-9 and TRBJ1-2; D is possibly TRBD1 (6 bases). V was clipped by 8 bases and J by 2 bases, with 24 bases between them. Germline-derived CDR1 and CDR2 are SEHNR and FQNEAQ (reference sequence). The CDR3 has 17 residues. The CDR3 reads CASRRSGTPDLNYGYTF. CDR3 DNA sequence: TGTGCCAGCCGGAGATCTGGGACACCGGATTTAAACTATGGCTACACCTTC.

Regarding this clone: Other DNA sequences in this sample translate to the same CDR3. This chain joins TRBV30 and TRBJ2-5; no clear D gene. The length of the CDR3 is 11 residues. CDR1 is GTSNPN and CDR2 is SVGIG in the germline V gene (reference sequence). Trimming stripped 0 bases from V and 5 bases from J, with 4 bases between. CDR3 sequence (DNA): TGTGCCTGGAGTGTTCTGGAGACCCAGTACTTC. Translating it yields CAWSVLETQYF. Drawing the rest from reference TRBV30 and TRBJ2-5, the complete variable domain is SQTIHQWPATLVQPVGSPLSLECTVEGTSNPNLYWYRQAAGRGLQLLFYSVGIGQISSEVPQNLSASRPQDRQFILSSKKLLLSDSGFYLCAWSVLETQYFGPGTRLLVL.

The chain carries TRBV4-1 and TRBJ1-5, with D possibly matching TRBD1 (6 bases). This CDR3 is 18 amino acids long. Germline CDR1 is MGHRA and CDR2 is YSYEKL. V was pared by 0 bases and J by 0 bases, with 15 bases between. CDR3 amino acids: CASSQDTGGGYSNQPQHF. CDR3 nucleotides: TGCGCCAGCAGCCAAGATACCGGAGGGGGGTATAGCAATCAGCCCCAGCATTTT.

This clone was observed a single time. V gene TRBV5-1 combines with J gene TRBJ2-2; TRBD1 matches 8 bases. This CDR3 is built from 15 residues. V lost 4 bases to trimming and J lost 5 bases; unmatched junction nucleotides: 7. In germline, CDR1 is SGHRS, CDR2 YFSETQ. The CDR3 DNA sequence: TGCGCCAGCAGCGAAAGGACAGGGTCAACCGGGGAGCTGTTTTTT. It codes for CASSERTGSTGELFF. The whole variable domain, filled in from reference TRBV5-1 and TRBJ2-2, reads KAGVTQTPRYLIKTRGQQVTLSCSPISGHRSVSWYQQTPGQGLQFLFEYFSETQRNKGNFPGRFSGRQFSNSRSEMNVSTLELGDSALYLCASSERTGSTGELFFGEGSRLTVL.

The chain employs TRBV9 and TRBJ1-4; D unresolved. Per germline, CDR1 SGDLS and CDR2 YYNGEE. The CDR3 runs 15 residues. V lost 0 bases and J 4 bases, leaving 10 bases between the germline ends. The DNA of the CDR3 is TGTGCCAGCAGCGTAGGGTTGAGGAGTAATGAAAAACTGTTTTTT. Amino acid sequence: CASSVGLRSNEKLFF. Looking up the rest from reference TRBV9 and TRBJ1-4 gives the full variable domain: DSGVTQTPKHLITATGQRVTLRCSPRSGDLSVYWYQQSLDQGLQFLIQYYNGEERAKGNILERFSAQQFPDLHSELNLSSLELGDSALYFCASSVGLRSNEKLFFGSGTQLSVL.

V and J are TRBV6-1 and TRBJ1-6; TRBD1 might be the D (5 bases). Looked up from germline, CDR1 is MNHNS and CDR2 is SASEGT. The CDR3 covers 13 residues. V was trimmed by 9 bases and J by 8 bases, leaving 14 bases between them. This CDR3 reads CASGAIGDSPLHF. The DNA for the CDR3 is TGTGCCAGTGGGGCCATCGGAGATTCACCCCTCCACTTT.

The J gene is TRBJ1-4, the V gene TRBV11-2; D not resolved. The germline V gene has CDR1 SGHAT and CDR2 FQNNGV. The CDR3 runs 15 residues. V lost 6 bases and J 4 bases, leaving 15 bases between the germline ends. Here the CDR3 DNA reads TGTGCCAGCAGTCCGAGGAGGGCCCGTAATGAAAAACTGTTTTTT. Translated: CASSPRRARNEKLFF.

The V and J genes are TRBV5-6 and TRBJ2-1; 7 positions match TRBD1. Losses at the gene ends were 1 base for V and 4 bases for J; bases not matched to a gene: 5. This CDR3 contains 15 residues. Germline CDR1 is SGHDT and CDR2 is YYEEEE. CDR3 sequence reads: CASSLRGQGYNEQFF. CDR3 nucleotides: TGTGCCAGCAGCTTGAGGGGGCAGGGGTACAATGAGCAGTTCTTC.

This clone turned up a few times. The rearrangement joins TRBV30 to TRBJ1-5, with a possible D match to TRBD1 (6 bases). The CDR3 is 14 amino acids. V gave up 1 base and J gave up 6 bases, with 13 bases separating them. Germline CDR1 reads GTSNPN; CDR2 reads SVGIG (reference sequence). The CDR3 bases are TGTGCCTGGAGTGCCAAAACAGGGTCTCAGCCCCAGCATTTT. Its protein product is CAWSAKTGSQPQHF.

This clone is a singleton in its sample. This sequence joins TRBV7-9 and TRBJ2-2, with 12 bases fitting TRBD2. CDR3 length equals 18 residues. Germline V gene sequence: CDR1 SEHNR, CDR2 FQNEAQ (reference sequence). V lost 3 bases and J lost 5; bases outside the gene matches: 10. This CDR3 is CASSLARLAGVRTGELFF. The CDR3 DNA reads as TGTGCCAGCAGCTTGGCCCGACTAGCGGGAGTGCGAACCGGGGAGCTGTTTTTT.

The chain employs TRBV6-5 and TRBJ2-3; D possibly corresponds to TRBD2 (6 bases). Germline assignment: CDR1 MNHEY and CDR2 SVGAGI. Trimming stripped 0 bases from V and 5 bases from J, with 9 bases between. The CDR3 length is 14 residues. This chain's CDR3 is CASSYSEEGDTQYF. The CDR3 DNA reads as TGTGCCAGCAGTTACTCGGAGGAGGGAGATACGCAGTATTTT.

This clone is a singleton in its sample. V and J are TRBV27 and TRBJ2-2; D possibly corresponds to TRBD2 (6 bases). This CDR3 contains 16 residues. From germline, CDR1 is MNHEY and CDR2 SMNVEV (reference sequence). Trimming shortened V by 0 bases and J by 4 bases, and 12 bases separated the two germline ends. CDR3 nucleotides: TGTGCCAGCAGTTTATCTACCGCGCGGGGCACCGGGGAGCTGTTTTTT. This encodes CASSLSTARGTGELFF.